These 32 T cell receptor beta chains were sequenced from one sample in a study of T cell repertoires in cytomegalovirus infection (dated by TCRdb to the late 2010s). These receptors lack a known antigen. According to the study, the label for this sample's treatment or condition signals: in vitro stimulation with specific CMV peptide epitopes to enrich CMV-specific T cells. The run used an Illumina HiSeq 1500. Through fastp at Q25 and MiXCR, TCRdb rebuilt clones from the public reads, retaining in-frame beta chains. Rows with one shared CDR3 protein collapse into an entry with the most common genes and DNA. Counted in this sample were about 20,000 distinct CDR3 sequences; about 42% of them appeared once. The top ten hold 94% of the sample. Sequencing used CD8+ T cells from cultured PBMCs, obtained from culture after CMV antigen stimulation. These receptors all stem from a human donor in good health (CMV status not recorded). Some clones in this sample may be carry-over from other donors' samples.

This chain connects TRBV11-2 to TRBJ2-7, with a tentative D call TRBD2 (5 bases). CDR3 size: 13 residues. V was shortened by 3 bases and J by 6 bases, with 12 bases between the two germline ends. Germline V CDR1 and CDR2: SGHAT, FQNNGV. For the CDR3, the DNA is TGTGCCAGCAGCTTTGGGGAGAGGAGCGAGCAGTACTTC. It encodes CASSFGERSEQYF.

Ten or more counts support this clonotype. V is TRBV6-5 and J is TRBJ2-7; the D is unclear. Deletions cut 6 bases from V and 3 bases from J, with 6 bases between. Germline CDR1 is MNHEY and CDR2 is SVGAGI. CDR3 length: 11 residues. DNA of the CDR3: TGTGCCAGCAGCGCTGGCTACGAGCAGTACTTC. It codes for CASSAGYEQYF.

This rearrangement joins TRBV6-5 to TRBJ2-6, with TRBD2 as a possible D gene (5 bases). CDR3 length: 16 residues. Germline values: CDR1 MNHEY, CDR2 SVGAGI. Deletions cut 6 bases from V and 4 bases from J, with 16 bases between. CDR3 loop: CASSLDTDWGANVLTF. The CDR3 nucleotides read TGTGCCAGCAGCCTTGACACGGACTGGGGGGCCAACGTCCTGACTTTC.

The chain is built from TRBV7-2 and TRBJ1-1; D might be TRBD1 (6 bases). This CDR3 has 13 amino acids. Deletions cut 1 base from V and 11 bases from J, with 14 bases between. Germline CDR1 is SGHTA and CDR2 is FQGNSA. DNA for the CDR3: TGTGCCAGCAGCTTAGTGACAGGAGCGGAGGCTTTCTTT. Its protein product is CASSLVTGAEAFF.

The CDR3 nucleotides read TGTGCGGCTAGGCGGGACCCCTACAATGAGCAGTTCTTC. Its protein product is CAARRDPYNEQFF. The rearrangement links TRBV6-5 to TRBJ2-1, with D possibly being TRBD2 (6 bases). Germline V gene data show CDR1 as MNHEY and CDR2 as SVGAGI. The CDR3 contains 13 residues.

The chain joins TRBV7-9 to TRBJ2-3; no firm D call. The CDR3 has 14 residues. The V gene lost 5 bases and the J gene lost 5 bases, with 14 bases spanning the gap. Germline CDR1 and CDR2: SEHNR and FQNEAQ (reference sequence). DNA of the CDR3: TGTGCCAGCAGCCTCCCCCCCAATCTAGATACGCAGTATTTT. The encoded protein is CASSLPPNLDTQYF.

CDR3 in amino acids: CASSPGINMNTEAFF. CDR3 coding DNA: TGTGCCAGCAGCCCGGGGATTAACATGAACACTGAAGCTTTCTTT. The gene calls are TRBV7-3 and TRBJ1-1; D gene ambiguous. This CDR3 comprises 15 residues. Germline CDR1 and CDR2: SGHTA and FQGTGA. Between the trimmed V and J ends, which lost 5 bases and 0 bases, there was a span of 13 bases. Filled out from reference TRBV7-3 and TRBJ1-1, the complete variable domain reads GAGVSQTPSNKVTEKGKYVELRCDPISGHTALYWYRQSLGQGPEFLIYFQGTGAADDSGLPNDRFFAVRPEGSVSTLKIQRTERGDSAVYLCASSPGINMNTEAFFGQGTRLTVV.

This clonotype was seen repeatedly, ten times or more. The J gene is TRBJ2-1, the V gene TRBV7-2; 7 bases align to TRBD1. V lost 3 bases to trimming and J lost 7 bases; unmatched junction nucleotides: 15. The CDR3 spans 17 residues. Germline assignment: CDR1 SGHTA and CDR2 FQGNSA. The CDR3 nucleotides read TGTGCCAGCAGCTTGGACTTCGCAGGGTACAGGGGAAATGAGCAGTTCTTC. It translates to CASSLDFAGYRGNEQFF. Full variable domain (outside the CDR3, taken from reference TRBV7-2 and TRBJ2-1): GAGVSQSPSNKVTEKGKDVELRCDPISGHTALYWYRQSLGQGLEFLIYFQGNSAPDKSGLPSDRFSAERTGGSVSTLTIQRTQQEDSAVYLCASSLDFAGYRGNEQFFGPGTRLTVL.

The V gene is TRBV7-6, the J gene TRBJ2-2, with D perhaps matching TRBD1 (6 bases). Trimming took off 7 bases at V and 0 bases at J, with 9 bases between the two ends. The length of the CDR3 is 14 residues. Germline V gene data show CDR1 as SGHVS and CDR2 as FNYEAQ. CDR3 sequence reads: CASTTGSNTGELFF. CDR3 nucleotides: TGTGCCAGCACCACAGGGTCGAACACCGGGGAGCTGTTTTTT.

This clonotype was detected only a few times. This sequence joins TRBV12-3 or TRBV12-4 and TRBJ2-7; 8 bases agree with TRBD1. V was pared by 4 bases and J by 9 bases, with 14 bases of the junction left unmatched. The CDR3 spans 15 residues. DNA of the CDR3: TGTGCCAGCAGTTCGACAGGGGAAGTCTCCTCCCGGCAGTACTTC. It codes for CASSSTGEVSSRQYF.

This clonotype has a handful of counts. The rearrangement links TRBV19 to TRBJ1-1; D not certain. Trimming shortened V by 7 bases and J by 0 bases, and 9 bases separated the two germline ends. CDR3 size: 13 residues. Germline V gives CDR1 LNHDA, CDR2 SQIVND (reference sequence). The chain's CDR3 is CASIRAMNTEAFF. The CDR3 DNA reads TGTGCCAGTATCCGGGCAATGAACACTGAAGCTTTCTTT. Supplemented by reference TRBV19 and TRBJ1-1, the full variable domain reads DGGITQSPKYLFRKEGQNVTLSCEQNLNHDAMYWYRQDPGQGLRLIYYSQIVNDFQKGDIAEGYSVSREKKESFPLTVTSAQKNPTAFYLCASIRAMNTEAFFGQGTRLTVV.

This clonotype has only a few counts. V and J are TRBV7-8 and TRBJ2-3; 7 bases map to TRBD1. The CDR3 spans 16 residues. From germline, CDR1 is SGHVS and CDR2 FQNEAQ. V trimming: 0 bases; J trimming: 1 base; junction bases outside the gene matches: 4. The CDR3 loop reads CASSLADREGTDTQYF. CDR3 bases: TGTGCCAGCAGCTTAGCCGACAGGGAAGGCACAGATACGCAGTATTTT.

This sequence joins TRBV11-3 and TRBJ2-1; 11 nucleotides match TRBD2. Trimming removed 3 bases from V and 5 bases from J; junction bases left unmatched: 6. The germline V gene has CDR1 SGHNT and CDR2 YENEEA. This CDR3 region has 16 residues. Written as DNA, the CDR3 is TGTGCCAGCAGCTTCATAGCGGGGGGGTTAGACAATGAGCAGTTCTTC. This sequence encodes CASSFIAGGLDNEQFF.

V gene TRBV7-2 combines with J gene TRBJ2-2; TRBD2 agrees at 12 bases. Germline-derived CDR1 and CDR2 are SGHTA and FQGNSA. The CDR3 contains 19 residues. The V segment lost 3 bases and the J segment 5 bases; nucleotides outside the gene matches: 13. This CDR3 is CASSFKPGLAGGRTGELFF. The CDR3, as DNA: TGTGCCAGCAGCTTCAAACCCGGTCTAGCGGGAGGGCGGACCGGGGAGCTGTTTTTT.

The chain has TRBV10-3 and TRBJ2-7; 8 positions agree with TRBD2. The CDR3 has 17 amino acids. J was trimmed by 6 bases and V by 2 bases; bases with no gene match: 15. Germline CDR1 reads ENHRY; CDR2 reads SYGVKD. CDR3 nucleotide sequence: TGTGCCATCAGTGAGCCCGAGGTCGGGGGGGAGATCGGCGAGCAGTACTTC. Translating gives CAISEPEVGGEIGEQYF.

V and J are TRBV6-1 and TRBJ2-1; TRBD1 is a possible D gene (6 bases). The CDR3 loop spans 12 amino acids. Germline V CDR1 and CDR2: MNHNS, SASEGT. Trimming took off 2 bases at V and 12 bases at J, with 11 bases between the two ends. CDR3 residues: CASSESGHLQFF. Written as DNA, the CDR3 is TGTGCCAGCAGTGAATCGGGACACCTGCAGTTCTTC.

Here the CDR3 DNA reads TGTGCCAGCAGCCAGGGGGCCCAGTCGGGCACTGAAGCTTTCTTT. This codes for CASSQGAQSGTEAFF. This chain connects TRBV4-2 to TRBJ1-1, with D maybe TRBD1 (6 bases). V was clipped by 3 bases and J by 4 bases, with 15 bases between them. CDR1 is LGHNA and CDR2 is YNFKEQ in the germline V gene. The CDR3 runs to 15 residues.

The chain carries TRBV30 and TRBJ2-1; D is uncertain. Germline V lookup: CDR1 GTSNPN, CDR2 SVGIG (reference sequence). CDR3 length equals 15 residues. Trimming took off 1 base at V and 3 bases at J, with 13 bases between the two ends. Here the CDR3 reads CAWSDSRIGYNEQFF. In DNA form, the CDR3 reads TGTGCCTGGAGTGATTCTCGGATCGGCTACAATGAGCAGTTCTTC.

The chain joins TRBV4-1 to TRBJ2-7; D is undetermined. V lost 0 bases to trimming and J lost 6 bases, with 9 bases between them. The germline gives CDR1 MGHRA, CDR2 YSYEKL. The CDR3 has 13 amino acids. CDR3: CASSQDELGEQYF. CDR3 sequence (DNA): TGCGCCAGCAGCCAAGATGAGTTGGGCGAGCAGTACTTC.

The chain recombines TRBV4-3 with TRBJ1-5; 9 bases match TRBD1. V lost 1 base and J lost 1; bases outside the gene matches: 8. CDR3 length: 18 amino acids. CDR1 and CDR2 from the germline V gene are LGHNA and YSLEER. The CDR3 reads CASSQGRTGVGSNQPQHF. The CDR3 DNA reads TGCGCCAGCAGCCAAGGGAGGACAGGGGTAGGCAGCAATCAGCCCCAGCATTTT.

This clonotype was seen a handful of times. The CDR3 region has the DNA TGCGCCAGCAGCCAAGAGAAAGCTAGCACTTTCACAGATACGCAGTATTTT. Residues: CASSQEKASTFTDTQYF. The chain combines TRBV4-1 with TRBJ2-3; TRBD2 might be the D (5 bases). The CDR3 has 17 amino acids. The germline V gene encodes CDR1 MGHRA and CDR2 YSYEKL. The V end was cut by 0 bases, the J end by 2 bases, with 15 bases between.

This CDR3 reads CASSSLRDGHYGYTF. CDR3 nucleotide sequence: TGTGCCAGCAGTTCGCTTCGGGACGGCCACTATGGCTACACCTTC. The chain combines TRBV9 with TRBJ1-2, with a weak D call TRBD1 (5 bases). Germline V gene sequence: CDR1 SGDLS, CDR2 YYNGEE. The CDR3 is 15 residues long. Trimming left V 5 bases short and J 3 bases short, with 17 bases between.

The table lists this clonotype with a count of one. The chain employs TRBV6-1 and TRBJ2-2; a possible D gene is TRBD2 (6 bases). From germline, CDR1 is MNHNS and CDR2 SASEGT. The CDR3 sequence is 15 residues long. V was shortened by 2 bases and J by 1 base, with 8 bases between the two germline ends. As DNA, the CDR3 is TGTGCCAGCAGTGAATTTAGCGGGAACACCGGGGAGCTGTTTTTT. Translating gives CASSEFSGNTGELFF.

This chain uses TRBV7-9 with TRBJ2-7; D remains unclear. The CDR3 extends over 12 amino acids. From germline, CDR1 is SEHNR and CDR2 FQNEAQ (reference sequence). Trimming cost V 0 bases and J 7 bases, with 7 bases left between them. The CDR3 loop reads CASSLAVGEQYF. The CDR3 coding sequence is TGTGCCAGCAGCTTAGCGGTGGGGGAGCAGTACTTC.

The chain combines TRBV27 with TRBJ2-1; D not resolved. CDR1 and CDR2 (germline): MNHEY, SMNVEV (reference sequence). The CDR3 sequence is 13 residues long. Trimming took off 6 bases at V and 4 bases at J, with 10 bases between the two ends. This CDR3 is CASSPAAYNEQFF. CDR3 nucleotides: TGTGCCAGCAGCCCCGCCGCGTACAATGAGCAGTTCTTC.

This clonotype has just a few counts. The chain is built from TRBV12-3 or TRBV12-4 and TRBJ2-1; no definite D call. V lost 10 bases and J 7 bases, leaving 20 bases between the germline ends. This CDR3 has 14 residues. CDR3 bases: TGTGCCAACCGACGGACGATAGGTTCGAATGAGCAGTTCTTC. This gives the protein CANRRTIGSNEQFF.

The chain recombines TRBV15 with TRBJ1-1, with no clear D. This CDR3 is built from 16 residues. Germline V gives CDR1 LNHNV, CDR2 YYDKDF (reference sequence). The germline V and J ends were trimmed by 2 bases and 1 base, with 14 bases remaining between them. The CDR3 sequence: CATSRQTQGGNTEAFF. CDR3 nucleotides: TGTGCCACCAGCAGACAAACCCAAGGTGGGAACACTGAAGCTTTCTTT.

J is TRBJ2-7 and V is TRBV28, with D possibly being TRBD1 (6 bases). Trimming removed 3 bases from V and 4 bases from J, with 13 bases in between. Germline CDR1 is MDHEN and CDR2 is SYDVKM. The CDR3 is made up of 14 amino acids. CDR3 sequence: CASSLAGAVYEQYF. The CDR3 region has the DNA TGTGCCAGCAGTTTGGCAGGGGCCGTATACGAGCAGTACTTC. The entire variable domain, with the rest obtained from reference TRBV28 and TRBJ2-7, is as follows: DVKVTQSSRYLVKRTGEKVFLECVQDMDHENMFWYRQDPGLGLRLIYFSYDVKMKEKGDIPEGYSVSREKKERFSLILESASTNQTSMYLCASSLAGAVYEQYFGPGTRLTVT.

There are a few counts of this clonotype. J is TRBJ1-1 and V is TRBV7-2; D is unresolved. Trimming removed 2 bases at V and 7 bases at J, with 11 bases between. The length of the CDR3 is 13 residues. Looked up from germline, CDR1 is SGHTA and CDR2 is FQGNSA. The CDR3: CASSLFGGDEAFF. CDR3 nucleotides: TGTGCCAGCAGCTTATTTGGTGGAGATGAAGCTTTCTTT.

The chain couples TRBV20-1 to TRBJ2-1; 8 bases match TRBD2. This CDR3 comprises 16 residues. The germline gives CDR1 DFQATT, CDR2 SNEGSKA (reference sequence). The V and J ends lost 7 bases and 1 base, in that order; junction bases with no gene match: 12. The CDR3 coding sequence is TGCAGTGGCTTACTTCCACGGGAGGGGTCCTACAATGAGCAGTTCTTC. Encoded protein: CSGLLPREGSYNEQFF.

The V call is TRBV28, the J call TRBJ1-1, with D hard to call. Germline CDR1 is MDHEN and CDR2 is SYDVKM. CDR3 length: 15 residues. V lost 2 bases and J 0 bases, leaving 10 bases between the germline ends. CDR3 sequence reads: CASSLATSMNTEAFF. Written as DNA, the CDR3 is TGTGCCAGCAGTTTAGCGACATCCATGAACACTGAAGCTTTCTTT.

CDR3 nucleotides: TGTGCCAGCAGCTTAGGGTCAAGCGGCTACACCTTC. This codes for CASSLGSSGYTF. The chain has TRBV7-9 and TRBJ1-2; D gene unclear. V dropped 1 base and J dropped 8 bases, with 8 bases sitting between them. The CDR3 consists of 12 residues. Per the germline V gene, CDR1 is SEHNR and CDR2 is FQNEAQ (reference sequence).